Listed below are T cell receptor beta chains from one sample, sequenced in a study of T cells in Graves' hyperthyroidism and ophthalmopathy. TCRdb processed the multiplex PCR reads anew with MiXCR; each CDR3 protein has one entry. The sample consists of approximately 360,000 distinct CDR3 sequences, less than 20% of them appearing once. The sequencing sample was made of blood. The receptors were sampled from a woman under 30 with Graves' hyperthyroidism that later progressed to Graves' ophthalmopathy. CDR3s include the opening cysteine and the closing phenylalanine or tryptophan.

j_call,v_call,cdr3_aa
TRBJ2-3,TRBV7-9,CASSLEPPAAQYF
TRBJ2-1,TRBV25-1,CASSNPDTGTSFYNEQFF
TRBJ2-7,TRBV20-1,CSGRGSLSYEQYF
TRBJ2-2,TRBV10-3,CAISQSGAGSGELFF
TRBJ1-5,TRBV20-1,CSALGTSNQPQHF
TRBJ2-3,TRBV7-9,CASSLFGAGGPIGTDTQYF
TRBJ1-1,TRBV20-1,CSAIGATEAFF
TRBJ2-2,TRBV18,CASSRQTSGSPVKSGELFF
TRBJ2-3,TRBV28,CASSLGTSTDTQYF
TRBJ2-7,TRBV12-3/TRBV12-4,CASSLSTASYEQYF
TRBJ2-7,TRBV7-8,CASSLELAGDQINEQYF
TRBJ2-3,TRBV27,CASSYDWGGRTDTQYF
TRBJ2-3,TRBV20-1,CSPPGEDTQYF
TRBJ2-7,TRBV30,CAWSAGTSRYEQYF
TRBJ2-4,TRBV6-1,CATKDNVNIQYF
TRBJ2-2,TRBV9,CASSVAGQGSTGELFF
TRBJ2-3,TRBV6-1,CASSQQGTQYF
TRBJ1-5,TRBV20-1,CSANPGGSSNQPQHF
TRBJ2-7,TRBV9,CASSVGDYEQYF
TRBJ1-1,TRBV7-8,CASSPTPGGGTEAFF
TRBJ2-5,TRBV28,CASSPGDSTNQETQYF
TRBJ2-1,TRBV15,CATSRTSGRGDYNEQFF
TRBJ1-5,TRBV14,CASSHNQPQHF
TRBJ2-5,TRBV7-2,CASSPQGGGGETQYF
TRBJ1-6,TRBV6-2/TRBV6-3,CASSYNYRGKVNSPLHF
TRBJ2-7,TRBV7-9,CASSHEVASYEQYF
TRBJ2-7,TRBV27,CASSLDRGHSYEQYF
TRBJ2-3,TRBV15,CATSKKRGEDTQYF
TRBJ2-1,TRBV28,CASSLGGSGPEQFF
TRBJ2-1,TRBV6-5,CASSYTRGEGQFF
TRBJ2-5,TRBV3-1,CASSHRTSGIQETQYF
TRBJ2-3,TRBV2,CASSVAGVDTQYF
TRBJ2-3,TRBV7-9,CASSTRGGQGRTDTQYF
TRBJ2-5,TRBV4-2,CASSQGTSGTQETQYF
TRBJ1-4,TRBV27,CASSRHGSEKLFF
TRBJ2-7,TRBV20-1,CSALTPGQGTYEQYF
TRBJ2-3,TRBV12-3/TRBV12-4,CASSLREAQYF
TRBJ1-6,TRBV20-1,CSARVGQGQGLYNSPLHF
TRBJ2-1,TRBV14,CASSQDWGGSSYNEQFF
TRBJ2-1,TRBV27,CASSLLTSGDNNEQFF
TRBJ1-2,TRBV6-1,CASSYGLNYGYTF
TRBJ2-7,TRBV7-2,CASSYRGPGYEQYF
TRBJ2-2,TRBV7-2,CASSFQGGELFF
TRBJ2-7,TRBV20-1,CSARDFWRGAGKQYF
TRBJ2-3,TRBV3-1,CASSQDTGTSGRWADTQYF
TRBJ1-5,TRBV20-1,CSATTLTWEPQHF
TRBJ2-1,TRBV4-2,CASSQDLIGEQFF
TRBJ2-1,TRBV3-1,CASSYGQGAYNEQFF
TRBJ2-6,TRBV6-1,CASSLPNGGANVLTF
TRBJ2-7,TRBV11-2,CASSFILGDYEQYF
TRBJ2-2,TRBV2,CASTGTGVYAGELFF
TRBJ2-1,TRBV7-9,CASSLVVTNYNEQFF